Listed here are 31 T cell receptor beta chains from one sample, sequenced in a study of vaccination and CD4 T cells after COVID-19. No cognate antigen is known for these TCRs. Described treatment: approximately 10-day PBMC culture with coronavirus spike peptide pools or control peptides (ViraFEST assay). An Oncomine TCR Beta short-read assay was used to sequence the DNA from cultured CD4+ T cells. TCRdb re-called the PCR reads through MiXCR, storing one row per CDR3 protein. The sample includes 8,500 to 11,000 distinct CDR3 sequences, roughly two thirds of them seen just once. The sequenced sample was CD4+ T cells from blood, cultured in vitro. These receptors originate from a human donor who had recovered from COVID-19.

This clonotype was counted a few times. The genes are TRBV2 and TRBJ1-5; 9 positions agree with TRBD1. From germline, CDR1 is SNHLY and CDR2 FYNNEI. The CDR3 spans 16 residues. Unmatched junction bases numbered 6, after V lost 2 bases and J lost 4 bases. CDR3 sequence: CASSENRDRENQPQHF. As DNA, the CDR3 is TGTGCCAGCAGTGAAAACCGGGACAGGGAAAATCAGCCCCAGCATTTT.

This clonotype has a handful of counts. The rearrangement uses TRBV20-1 and TRBJ1-2; the D is unclear. V was clipped by 2 bases and J by 6 bases, with 4 bases between them. The germline V gene has CDR1 DFQATT and CDR2 SNEGSKA (reference sequence). The CDR3 sequence is 10 residues long. CDR3 coding DNA: TGCAGTGCTAGACCCAATGGCTACACCTTC. Its protein product is CSARPNGYTF.

The gene calls are TRBV11-2 and TRBJ2-7; tentatively, D is TRBD1 (6 bases). The length of the CDR3 is 13 residues. Trimming pared 5 bases from V and 4 bases from J, leaving 12 bases between. Germline lookup yields CDR1 SGHAT and CDR2 FQNNGV. CDR3 bases: TGTGCCAGCAGCCCCCCAGGGGCGTACGAGCAGTACTTC. Translated, it gives CASSPPGAYEQYF.

The rearrangement links TRBV10-3 to TRBJ1-2; 7 nucleotides agree with TRBD1. The junction had 8 bases not matched to a gene; V was cut back by 3 bases and J by 4 bases. The CDR3 covers 15 residues. Germline-derived CDR1 and CDR2 are ENHRY and SYGVKD. The CDR3 nucleotides read TGTGCCATCAGTGATCCTGGACAGGAAGCCTATGGCTACACCTTC. As protein: CAISDPGQEAYGYTF.

The chain joins TRBV7-3 to TRBJ2-7, with D possibly TRBD1 on 6 matching bases. CDR1 SGHTA and CDR2 FQGTGA come from the germline V gene. The CDR3 is 15 residues long. V lost 0 bases, J lost 6 bases, and 15 bases lay in between. The DNA for the CDR3 is TGTGCCAGCAGCTTAACGGCGGCGGCCAGGGGCGAGCAGTACTTC. Amino acid sequence: CASSLTAAARGEQYF. Based on the CDR3 plus reference TRBV7-3 and TRBJ2-7, the full variable domain is GAGVSQTPSNKVTEKGKYVELRCDPISGHTALYWYRQSLGQGPEFLIYFQGTGAADDSGLPNDRFFAVRPEGSVSTLKIQRTERGDSAVYLCASSLTAAARGEQYFGPGTRLTVT.

The rearrangement links TRBV24-1 to TRBJ1-2; 8 bases fit TRBD1. V shed 5 bases, J shed 4 bases, and the junction held 2 bases outside the gene matches. The CDR3 length is 13 residues. CDR1 and CDR2 from the germline V gene are KGHDR and SFDVKD. The CDR3 coding sequence is TGTGCCACCAGTGCAGGGGGCGGCTATGGCTACACCTTC. The encoded protein is CATSAGGGYGYTF.

J is TRBJ2-7 and V is TRBV6-5; TRBD1 matches 11 bases. The V and J ends lost 2 bases and 2 bases, in that order; junction bases with no gene match: 2. This CDR3 is built from 15 residues. Germline V gives CDR1 MNHEY, CDR2 SVGAGI. The CDR3 nucleotides are TGTGCCAGCAGTTACCCGGGACAGGGGGCCTACGAGCAGTACTTC. Translated: CASSYPGQGAYEQYF.

The CDR3 region is CASSFSRQPGELFF. The DNA for the CDR3 is TGTGCCAGCAGTTTTTCCCGACAGCCCGGGGAGCTGTTTTTT. The rearrangement uses TRBV28 and TRBJ2-2, with D possibly TRBD1 on 5 matching bases. V was cut by 3 bases and J by 6 bases, with 11 bases left in between. Germline V lookup: CDR1 MDHEN, CDR2 SYDVKM. The CDR3 covers 14 residues.

V and J are TRBV7-3 and TRBJ1-1; D is unresolved. The V and J ends lost 2 bases and 0 bases respectively, with 4 bases between them. Germline V CDR1 and CDR2: SGHTA, FQGTGA. The CDR3 sequence is 13 residues long. The CDR3 spells CASSLQVNTEAFF. The CDR3, as DNA: TGTGCCAGCAGCTTACAGGTGAACACTGAAGCTTTCTTT.

There are a few counts of this clonotype. The chain is built from TRBV20-1 and TRBJ2-1; D ambiguous. CDR1 is DFQATT, CDR2 SNEGSKA, per germline (reference sequence). CDR3 length: 12 residues. The V end was cut by 5 bases, the J end by 5 bases, with 10 bases between. CDR3 coding DNA: TGCAGTGCTGACGTTCTCGACAATGAGCAGTTCTTC. This translates into CSADVLDNEQFF.

This clonotype was seen a single time. The chain has TRBV5-1 and TRBJ1-5; 9 bases are shared with TRBD1. With 4 bases clipped from V and 4 bases from J, the junction kept 6 bases outside the gene matches. This CDR3 is 15 amino acids long. The germline V gene has CDR1 SGHRS and CDR2 YFSETQ. The CDR3 protein is CASSRETGGNQPQHF. In DNA form, the CDR3 reads TGCGCCAGCAGCAGAGAGACAGGGGGGAATCAGCCCCAGCATTTT.

This clonotype was seen a single time. The chain has TRBV7-8 and TRBJ2-1; D may match TRBD1 or TRBD2 (5 bases each). This CDR3 region has 15 residues. Germline V gives CDR1 SGHVS, CDR2 FQNEAQ. The V end lost 4 bases, the J end lost 5 bases, and 15 bases lay between the germline ends. The CDR3 protein is CASSSTGAPHNEQFF. CDR3 bases: TGTGCCAGCAGCTCGACCGGGGCGCCCCACAATGAGCAGTTCTTC.

This clonotype came up a few times. The genes are TRBV7-2 and TRBJ1-2, with a weak D call TRBD1 (6 bases). V lost 4 bases and J 2 bases, leaving 11 bases between the germline ends. The germline V gene encodes CDR1 SGHTA and CDR2 FQGNSA. This CDR3 spans 14 amino acids. The DNA for the CDR3 is TGTGCCAGCAGCTCCGGGCAGGGGAACTATGGCTACACCTTC. Translation gives CASSSGQGNYGYTF. The full variable domain, in which reference TRBV7-2 and TRBJ1-2 provide the parts outside the CDR3, is GAGVSQSPSNKVTEKGKDVELRCDPISGHTALYWYRQSLGQGLEFLIYFQGNSAPDKSGLPSDRFSAERTGGSVSTLTIQRTQQEDSAVYLCASSSGQGNYGYTFGSGTRLTVV.

The V and J genes are TRBV11-3 and TRBJ1-6; 7 bases fit TRBD1. The ends lost 1 base at V and 7 bases at J; junction bases unmatched: 4. Germline CDR1 reads SGHNT; CDR2 reads YENEEA. There are 15 residues in the CDR3. The chain's CDR3 is CASSLARQGNSPLHF. Written as DNA, the CDR3 is TGTGCCAGCAGCTTAGCGAGACAGGGCAATTCACCCCTCCACTTT.

The J gene is TRBJ1-4, the V gene TRBV20-1; tentative D call: TRBD1 (6 bases). Germline values: CDR1 DFQATT, CDR2 SNEGSKA (reference sequence). V was trimmed by 6 bases and J by 3 bases, leaving 14 bases between them. This CDR3 region has 14 residues. CDR3 amino acids: CSASRQGPNEKLFF. CDR3 coding DNA: TGCAGTGCAAGCCGTCAGGGGCCTAATGAAAAACTGTTTTTT.

The V and J genes are TRBV6-4 and TRBJ2-2; D not certain. V gave up 4 bases and J gave up 4 bases, with 13 bases separating them. Germline V gives CDR1 MRHNA, CDR2 SNTAGT. CDR3 length: 15 residues. The CDR3 nucleotides are TGTGCCAGCAGTGTGGGTGCGATGGGCACCGGGGAGCTGTTTTTT. Protein sequence: CASSVGAMGTGELFF.

This clonotype was counted only a few times. V and J are TRBV7-8 and TRBJ1-1; D may be TRBD1 (5 bases). The CDR3 loop spans 12 amino acids. V was pared by 2 bases and J by 10 bases, with 11 bases between. CDR1 SGHVS and CDR2 FQNEAQ come from the germline V gene. The CDR3: CASSLQGGRAFF. CDR3 DNA sequence: TGTGCCAGCAGCTTACAGGGAGGGCGAGCTTTCTTT.

As DNA, the CDR3 is TGTGCCAGCAGGTCCGGGACAGGGGTAGGCAATCAGCCCCAGCATTTT. This sequence encodes CASRSGTGVGNQPQHF. V gene TRBV12-3 or TRBV12-4 combines with J gene TRBJ1-5; 10 nucleotides match TRBD1. V shed 6 bases, J shed 2 bases, and the junction held 7 bases outside the gene matches. The CDR3 has 16 amino acids.

The chain joins TRBV7-2 to TRBJ1-2; D might be TRBD1 (6 bases). CDR3 length equals 15 residues. From germline, CDR1 is SGHTA and CDR2 FQGNSA. V was pared by 5 bases and J by 0 bases, with 13 bases between. The CDR3 sequence: CASSPRGGANYGYTF. In nucleotides, the CDR3 is TGTGCCAGCAGCCCAAGAGGGGGGGCTAACTATGGCTACACCTTC. Full variable domain (outside the CDR3, taken from reference TRBV7-2 and TRBJ1-2): GAGVSQSPSNKVTEKGKDVELRCDPISGHTALYWYRQSLGQGLEFLIYFQGNSAPDKSGLPSDRFSAERTGGSVSTLTIQRTQQEDSAVYLCASSPRGGANYGYTFGSGTRLTVV.

This chain links TRBV7-3 with TRBJ1-1, with D uncertain. The germline V gene has CDR1 SGHTA and CDR2 FQGTGA. Trimming took 6 bases from V and 1 from J, leaving 9 bases between them. The CDR3 extends over 13 amino acids. In DNA, the CDR3 is TGTGCCAGCAGTGCGGATCCGAACACTGAAGCTTTCTTT. This gives the protein CASSADPNTEAFF. The variable domain in full, completed from reference TRBV7-3 and TRBJ1-1, reads GAGVSQTPSNKVTEKGKYVELRCDPISGHTALYWYRQSLGQGPEFLIYFQGTGAADDSGLPNDRFFAVRPEGSVSTLKIQRTERGDSAVYLCASSADPNTEAFFGQGTRLTVV.

This clonotype was seen a handful of times. V usage is TRBV7-2 and J usage is TRBJ2-3; 10 bases are shared with TRBD2. CDR1 is SGHTA and CDR2 is FQGNSA in the germline V gene. This CDR3 region has 16 residues. V lost 4 bases and J lost 5; bases outside the gene matches: 9. The CDR3 DNA reads TGTGCCAGCAGCTCGGGAGCGGGAGGGCAGGTAGATACGCAGTATTTT. Protein sequence: CASSSGAGGQVDTQYF.

This clonotype was detected only once. This chain connects TRBV6-1 to TRBJ2-5; 15 bases are a match to TRBD2. The CDR3 runs 17 residues. Losses at the gene ends were 6 bases for V and 4 bases for J; bases not matched to a gene: 9. The germline gives CDR1 MNHNS, CDR2 SASEGT. CDR3 DNA: TGTGCCAGCAGCGTCGGACTAGCGGGAGGGCCTGGAGAGACCCAGTACTTC. This sequence encodes CASSVGLAGGPGETQYF.

The rearrangement joins TRBV19 to TRBJ1-5; D gene unclear. The germline V and J ends were trimmed by 7 bases and 5 bases, with 15 bases remaining between them. Germline CDR1 and CDR2: LNHDA and SQIVND (reference sequence). This CDR3 has 14 amino acids. CDR3 in amino acids: CASTKGRFDQPQHF. The DNA for the CDR3 is TGTGCCAGTACTAAGGGTCGGTTTGATCAGCCCCAGCATTTT.

This clonotype has only one observation. The chain is built from TRBV5-1 and TRBJ2-3; TRBD1 aligns across 7 bases. The CDR3 spans 15 residues. Trimming cost V 2 bases and J 2 bases; bases outside gene matches: 5. Germline V lookup: CDR1 SGHRS, CDR2 YFSETQ. As DNA, the CDR3 is TGCGCCAGCAGCTTCTCCGGGACAGACACAGATACGCAGTATTTT. Encoded protein: CASSFSGTDTDTQYF. The variable domain in full, completed from reference TRBV5-1 and TRBJ2-3, reads KAGVTQTPRYLIKTRGQQVTLSCSPISGHRSVSWYQQTPGQGLQFLFEYFSETQRNKGNFPGRFSGRQFSNSRSEMNVSTLELGDSALYLCASSFSGTDTDTQYFGPGTRLTVL.

The rearrangement joins TRBV20-1 to TRBJ1-1; D gene unclear. The CDR3 covers 15 residues. V was shortened by 6 bases and J by 1 base, with 18 bases between the two germline ends. Germline V gene sequence: CDR1 DFQATT, CDR2 SNEGSKA (reference sequence). CDR3 bases: TGCAGTGCGAGACCCGGGTCAGCTCAGAACACTGAAGCTTTCTTT. It codes for CSARPGSAQNTEAFF.

The rearrangement joins TRBV7-9 to TRBJ2-7; possible D gene TRBD2, 7 bases. The V end lost 4 bases, the J end lost 0 bases, and 13 bases lay between the germline ends. Germline CDR1 reads SEHNR; CDR2 reads FQNEAQ (reference sequence). The CDR3 length is 15 residues. Written as DNA, the CDR3 is TGTGCCAGCAGCTGGGGGGGCTTAGACTCCTACGAGCAGTACTTC. It specifies CASSWGGLDSYEQYF.

The chain is built from TRBV20-1 and TRBJ2-2; D is unresolved. Trimming took off 3 bases at V and 3 bases at J, with 11 bases between the two ends. The CDR3 is made up of 14 amino acids. Germline CDR1 DFQATT, CDR2 SNEGSKA (reference sequence). As DNA, the CDR3 is TGCAGTGCTAGGTTCAGGTCGGACACCGGGGAGCTGTTTTTT. It yields the protein CSARFRSDTGELFF.

This chain uses TRBV6-2 or TRBV6-3 with TRBJ1-4; no clear D. Germline assignment: CDR1 MNHEY and CDR2 SVGEGT. V was cut by 5 bases and J by 8 bases, with 18 bases left in between. This CDR3 comprises 15 residues. CDR3 residues: CASSATRVNGEKLFF. In nucleotides, the CDR3 is TGTGCCAGCAGTGCGACGCGGGTGAATGGGGAAAAACTGTTTTTT.

The chain recombines TRBV6-5 with TRBJ1-4; no definite D call. Between the trimmed V and J ends, which lost 2 bases and 10 bases, there was a span of 8 bases. The CDR3 has 12 amino acids. CDR1 and CDR2 from the germline V gene are MNHEY and SVGAGI. DNA for the CDR3: TGTGCCAGCAGTTACGGCGAGGGAAAACTGTTTTTT. Protein: CASSYGEGKLFF.

This clonotype was recorded a few times. The rearrangement links TRBV4-1 to TRBJ2-1; a weak D match, TRBD1 (6 bases). Trimming removed 4 bases at V and 9 bases at J, with 22 bases between. There are 16 residues in the CDR3. Germline CDR1 MGHRA, CDR2 YSYEKL. The CDR3 sequence: CASSLQWGHSEGEQFF. The CDR3 DNA is TGCGCCAGCAGCCTCCAATGGGGGCACTCCGAAGGTGAGCAGTTCTTC.

This clonotype was picked up a small number of times. This chain links TRBV19 with TRBJ2-1; 7 nucleotides match TRBD1. CDR3 length: 16 residues. CDR1 and CDR2 from the germline V gene are LNHDA and SQIVND (reference sequence). Trimming took 5 bases from V and 2 from J; bases not matched to a gene: 9. The CDR3 coding sequence is TGTGCCAGTAGTCCTTACAACAGGGGCCCCTACAATGAGCAGTTCTTC. Residues: CASSPYNRGPYNEQFF.